The clone carrying this T cell receptor (beta chain) was observed at least ten times. What it binds is not known. V shed 1 base and J shed 3 bases, with 7 bases lying between them. The CDR3 loop spans 13 amino acids. Germline CDR1 is SGHRS and CDR2 is YFSETQ. In making TCR beta libraries, quantitative 5'-RACE with molecular barcodes was used. MiXCR was run by TCRdb on the 5' RACE reads, yielding one entry per CDR3 protein. The sample has approximately 100,000 distinct CDR3 sequences, roughly 8.3% seen once. The sample is drawn from a study of CD8 T cells in ankylosing spondylitis. Whole-study findings and limits: Significant enrichment of disease-linked clones was reportedly seen in matched ankylosing spondylitis synovial fluid. Some of these motif variants have turned up before, in reports on reactive arthritis synovial fluid and blood.

Input material: blood, either unsorted or a sorted T cell fraction (not recorded which). The clonotype comes from a male donor with ankylosing spondylitis or in good health (not recorded which). The rearrangement joins TRBV5-1 to TRBJ2-5; maybe TRBD2 (6 bases). DNA for the CDR3: TGCGCCAGCAGCTTGCCGGGAGAAGAGACCCAGTACTTC. Encoded protein: CASSLPGEETQYF.